The 5 T cell receptor beta chains reported below all come from one sample, sequenced in a study of control samples from healthy donors and cancer patients. Data came from immunoSEQ multiplex PCR; TCRdb stores just in-frame clones and leaves some out. The sample includes about 110,000 clones, approximately 90% of them seen just once. The sample taken for sequencing was blood. The receptors here all came from a woman aged 45-60 years in good health.

The J gene is TRBJ1-6, the V gene TRBV2; D might be TRBD1 (6 bases). The germline CDR1 and CDR2 sequences are SNHLY and FYNNEI. V lost 6 bases, J lost 7 bases, and 13 bases lay in between. This CDR3 contains 14 residues. The CDR3 DNA follows: TGTGCCAGCAGACAGGGACTAGGCAATTCACCCCTCCACTTT. Residues: CASRQGLGNSPLHF.

This sequence joins TRBV7-9 and TRBJ2-5; weak D call: TRBD1 (5 bases). This CDR3 spans 14 amino acids. Germline-derived CDR1 and CDR2 are SEHNR and FQNEAQ (reference sequence). The V end was cut by 7 bases, the J end by 4 bases, with 16 bases between. CDR3 DNA sequence: TGTGCCAGCACCCCTCCCCTGGGGCGAGAGACCCAGTACTTC. Its translation is CASTPPLGRETQYF.

The CDR3 here is CASSVGGASEQFF. The CDR3 coding sequence is TGTGCCAGCAGCGTAGGGGGGGCCAGTGAGCAGTTCTTC. The V and J genes are TRBV9 and TRBJ2-1; TRBD1 or TRBD2 may be the D gene (6 bases each). There are 13 residues in the CDR3. CDR1 and CDR2 (germline): SGDLS, YYNGEE. The ends were cut back, 0 bases at V and 9 bases at J, with 10 bases in the middle.

The J gene is TRBJ1-2, the V gene TRBV4-3, with a tentative D call TRBD1 (6 bases). The CDR3 contains 14 residues. V was pared by 6 bases and J by 1 base, with 12 bases between. The V gene's germline CDR1 is LGHNA and CDR2 YSLEER. The CDR3 DNA follows: TGCGCCAGCAGTCCTGGACAGTTTAACTATGGCTACACCTTC. Amino acid sequence: CASSPGQFNYGYTF.

The chain couples TRBV18 to TRBJ2-3, with 8 bases identical to TRBD2. The germline CDR1 and CDR2 sequences are KGHSH and LQKENI. V lost 1 base and J lost 2; bases outside the gene matches: 5. The CDR3 length is 16 residues. CDR3 DNA sequence: TGTGCCAGCTCACCACGAAGCGGGGGCAACACAGATACGCAGTATTTT. Translation: CASSPRSGGNTDTQYF.